These T cell receptor beta chains were read from a single sample in a study of blood T cell repertoires in COVID-19. Produced via immunoSEQ multiplex PCR; TCRdb's table is partial and in-frame only. The sample lists about 50,000 clones, roughly 84% seen once, with 5.5% to 7% in the top ten. The sequencing input was peripheral blood. These receptors were taken from a woman aged 60-75 years with acute or convalescent COVID-19. CDR3s include the opening cysteine and the closing phenylalanine or tryptophan. Fields, in order: CDR3 DNA, CDR3 protein, D gene, clone size, J gene, V gene. D genes are given only for firm matches. Only some rows state a clone size, as once, few, many or a class for expanded clones.

TGTGCCAGCAGTTTCGGGACAAACTACGAGCAGTACTTC,CASSFGTNYEQYF,-,-,TRBJ2-7,TRBV27
TGTGCCAGCAGCCCACGTGCGGGACAGGGCTACGAGCAGTACTTC,CASSPRAGQGYEQYF,TRBD1,-,TRBJ2-7,TRBV5-5
TGTGCCAGCAGACAGGGCTCGAACACCGGGGAGCTGTTTTTT,CASRQGSNTGELFF,-,-,TRBJ2-2,TRBV11-2
TGTGCTAGTGGTTTGCCCCTGGGAGCCTACGAGCAGTACTTC,CASGLPLGAYEQYF,-,-,TRBJ2-7,TRBV12-5
TGTGCCATCAGTGACCTAGCGGGGGGAGATACGCAGTATTTT,CAISDLAGGDTQYF,TRBD2,-,TRBJ2-3,TRBV10-3
TGTGCCAGCAGCTTTATCAGAGGGAACACTGAAGCTTTCTTT,CASSFIRGNTEAFF,-,-,TRBJ1-1,TRBV5-5
TGTGCCAGCAGCCAAGATCAAGGGGCTAGCGACACAGATACGCAGTATTTT,CASSQDQGASDTDTQYF,-,-,TRBJ2-3,TRBV3-1/TRBV3-2
TGTGCCAGCAGTCTCAGGGCGGGAGAAAAACTGTTTTTT,CASSLRAGEKLFF,-,-,TRBJ1-4,TRBV12-3/TRBV12-4
TGCAGCGTCGCTAGGCGGGATACGCAGTATTTT,CSVARRDTQYF,-,-,TRBJ2-3,TRBV29-1
TGTGCCAGCAGCTTAGCACAGGGCACTGAAGCTTTCTTT,CASSLAQGTEAFF,-,once,TRBJ1-1,TRBV7-9
TGTGCCAGCAACACCAACATGGGGGGGTATGGCTACACCTTC,CASNTNMGGYGYTF,-,-,TRBJ1-2,TRBV11-2
TGTGCCAGCAGCCAAACGGAGCGGGGGGGCGACACCGGGGAGCTGTTTTTT,CASSQTERGGDTGELFF,TRBD2,-,TRBJ2-2,TRBV7-7
TGTGCCTGGAGTCCAACTAGGGTCTCAGATACGCAGTATTTT,CAWSPTRVSDTQYF,-,once,TRBJ2-3,TRBV30
TGTGCCAGCGACGCTGGCAGGGGAAACTCACCCCTCCACTTT,CASDAGRGNSPLHF,-,-,TRBJ1-6,TRBV11-2
TGTGCCAGCAGGGTGGGGGGAAACACTGAAGCTTTCTTT,CASRVGGNTEAFF,-,-,TRBJ1-1,TRBV2
TGTGCCAGCAGTGAGGGGCTCACAGGGGTTCAGCCCCAGCATTTT,CASSEGLTGVQPQHF,TRBD1,-,TRBJ1-5,TRBV2
TGTGCCAGCAGCCCTAGTAATTCACCCCTCCACTTT,CASSPSNSPLHF,-,-,TRBJ1-6,TRBV7-2
TGCGCCAGCAGCTCTGGACTAGCGGGTGTGCGTGGGCCGGTGGAGCAGTACTTC,CASSSGLAGVRGPVEQYF,TRBD2,-,TRBJ2-7,TRBV5-1
TGTGCCAGCAGCTTAGGACGGACTAGGGCCGGAGAGACCCAGTACTTC,CASSLGRTRAGETQYF,TRBD2,-,TRBJ2-5,TRBV7-9
TGTGCCAGCAGTGGGACAGCCTACGAGCAGTACTTC,CASSGTAYEQYF,TRBD1,few,TRBJ2-7,TRBV6-6
TGTGCCAGCAGTGAATCGAGACAACAGCCCCAGCATTTT,CASSESRQQPQHF,-,-,TRBJ1-5,TRBV6-1
TGCGCCAGCAGCCAAGCCCGGACAGGGCACGAGACCCAGTACTTC,CASSQARTGHETQYF,TRBD1,-,TRBJ2-5,TRBV4-3
TGTGCCAGCAGCTTAACCCAAAAAGAGACCCAGTACTTC,CASSLTQKETQYF,-,-,TRBJ2-5,TRBV7-3
TGTGCCAGCAGCGTAGAATCAGCGTCAAATTCACCCCTCCACTTT,CASSVESASNSPLHF,-,-,TRBJ1-6,TRBV9
TGTGCCAGCAGCTTCCAGGGGCGGGGGGAATGGGATGGCTACACCTTC,CASSFQGRGEWDGYTF,-,-,TRBJ1-2,TRBV9
TGTGCCAGCAGTGTAGAGACAGATACGCAGTATTTT,CASSVETDTQYF,-,-,TRBJ2-3,TRBV2
TGCAGTGCTAGAACAGGGGACACCATATATTTT,CSARTGDTIYF,TRBD1,-,TRBJ1-3,TRBV20-1
TGTGCCAGCAGCTTCCGAGGGACTAGCGGGAACAATGAGCAGTTCTTC,CASSFRGTSGNNEQFF,TRBD2,-,TRBJ2-1,TRBV7-6
TGTGCCAGCAGTTCCGGACTGGTAGAGACCCAGTACTTC,CASSSGLVETQYF,-,-,TRBJ2-5,TRBV7-8
TGTGCCACCACGCGGGACAGGGCTGGAAACACCATATATTTT,CATTRDRAGNTIYF,TRBD1,-,TRBJ1-3,TRBV2
TGTGCCAGCAGCCCCCGGGCGGGGGGGCGTGGAGATACGCAGTATTTT,CASSPRAGGRGDTQYF,TRBD2,-,TRBJ2-3,TRBV9
TGTGCCAGCAGCTTAGGTTTTGGGGCAGGGGAAGCGAATGGCTACACCTTC,CASSLGFGAGEANGYTF,-,-,TRBJ1-2,TRBV7-9
TGTGCCAGCAGGCAGGGGAAGGCTTTCTTT,CASRQGKAFF,-,-,TRBJ1-1,TRBV28
TGTGCCAGCAGTAGCTCGATTAACTATGGCTACACCTTC,CASSSSINYGYTF,-,-,TRBJ1-2,TRBV6-5
TGTGCCAGTAGTATGCGGGCTAGCGTGAGCACCGGGGAGCTGTTTTTT,CASSMRASVSTGELFF,-,-,TRBJ2-2,TRBV19
TGTGCCAGCTCACCAGATAGCTCGGATGAGCAGTTCTTC,CASSPDSSDEQFF,-,-,TRBJ2-1,TRBV18
TGCGCCAGCAGCCAAGTCAGCGGGAGGGGAGGTGAGCAGTTCTTC,CASSQVSGRGGEQFF,TRBD2,-,TRBJ2-1,TRBV4-1
TGTGCCAGCAGTGATGGGAGGGGGTATGGCTACACCTTC,CASSDGRGYGYTF,-,-,TRBJ1-2,TRBV6-1
TGTGCCAGCAGCCTTCAGGAGAACACTGAAGCTTTCTTT,CASSLQENTEAFF,-,once,TRBJ1-1,TRBV6-5
TGTGCCAGCAGCTTTGGGTCAGCGGGGGGGCATGGCGGGGAGCTGTTTTTT,CASSFGSAGGHGGELFF,TRBD2,-,TRBJ2-2,TRBV5-4
TGTGCCAGCAGCTCCCAGACGGGACTTACCACCGGGGAGCTGTTTTTT,CASSSQTGLTTGELFF,-,-,TRBJ2-2,TRBV7-6
TGTGCCAGTAGTATACGAAGCAGGGGTGATAGCAATCAGCCCCAGCATTTT,CASSIRSRGDSNQPQHF,-,-,TRBJ1-5,TRBV19
TGTGCCAGCAGTGAGGGGGGGGCTAGCAATCAGCCCCAGCATTTT,CASSEGGASNQPQHF,-,-,TRBJ1-5,TRBV2
TGTGCCAGCAGCTTAGGGACCGGGGGGGGCGCCATCGATGAGCAGTTCTTC,CASSLGTGGGAIDEQFF,TRBD2,-,TRBJ2-1,TRBV11-3
TGTGCCAGCAGCAACCCAACCCAAGTCGGGGGCTACACCTTC,CASSNPTQVGGYTF,-,-,TRBJ1-2,TRBV7-9